The clone carrying this TCR beta chain came up many times. Its antigen is unknown. These data originate in a study of CD8 T cells in ankylosing spondylitis. Study-wide points: Apparently characteristic of ankylosing spondylitis blood was a TCR beta motif (about eight highly homologous variants). Matched ankylosing spondylitis synovial fluid reportedly showed significant enrichment of disease-linked clones.

Germline V CDR1 and CDR2: KGHSH, LQKENI. V gave up 3 bases and J gave up 4 bases; unmatched junction bases: 3. This CDR3 is built from 15 residues. TCRdb analysed the 5' RACE reads with MiXCR anew, one entry per CDR3 protein. Of 130,000 or so distinct CDR3 sequences listed, roughly an eighth are singletons. This sequence originates from a female donor with ankylosing spondylitis or in good health (not recorded which). J is TRBJ1-5 and V is TRBV18; 10 bases align to TRBD1. Sequencing input: blood, either unsorted or a sorted T cell fraction (not recorded which). In nucleotides, the CDR3 is TGTGCCAGCTCACCGGGACAGGGGAATAATCAGCCCCAGCATTTT. Amino acids: CASSPGQGNNQPQHF.